This TCR beta chain came from a study of identical twins. Template switching (which added a universal primer site) was used, and cDNA carried unique molecular identifiers. A single record per CDR3 protein comes from TCRdb applying MiXCR to the 5' RACE reads. The repertoire includes hundreds of thousands of distinct CDR3 sequences, around 5.7% of them detected once, and around 1.7% sits in the top ten. The sequenced material came from naive T cells sorted from blood. The sequence came from a young man in good health.

CDR3 sequence: CASSMRSRERYGYTF. The CDR3 region has the DNA TGTGCCAGTAGTATGCGTTCCCGGGAGCGTTATGGCTACACCTTC. This chain joins TRBV19 and TRBJ1-2; D unresolved. V was pared by 3 bases and J by 5 bases, with 16 bases between. The CDR3 length is 15 residues. Per germline, CDR1 LNHDA and CDR2 SQIVND (reference sequence).